This is a list of T cell receptor beta chains from one sample in a study of CD8+ T cells in alopecia areata. TCRdb's table, derived via immunoSEQ multiplex PCR, lists solely in-frame clones and lacks some. This sample carries around 5,900 clones, 50% to 75% of them seen once, and the ten largest clones take approximately 15%. Input material: skin. These receptors were obtained from a human donor with alopecia areata. The CDR3 runs from the conserved cysteine through the conserved F or W. D genes are given only for firm matches. The size field is filled for only some rows; it gives once, few, many or a size class.

CASSGVTGPKKQYF	TGTGCCAGCAGTGGGGTTACAGGGCCCAAGAAGCAGTACTTC	TRBV25-1	-	TRBJ2-7	-
CASSSAGTGWDYGYTF	TGCGCCAGCAGCTCAGCCGGGACAGGGTGGGACTATGGCTACACCTTC	TRBV5-1	TRBD1	TRBJ1-2	-
CASSPDSGTEAFF	TGTGCCAGCTCACCTGACTCCGGCACTGAAGCTTTCTTT	TRBV18	-	TRBJ1-1	-
CASKVRRNTGELFF	TGTGCCAGCAAGGTGCGAAGGAACACCGGGGAGCTGTTTTTT	TRBV6-1	-	TRBJ2-2	few
CASSQDRTFYEQYF	TGTGCCAGCAGCCAAGATAGGACTTTCTACGAGCAGTACTTC	TRBV4-2	-	TRBJ2-7	-
CASRLQGTSGSEQFF	TGTGCCAGCAGATTACAGGGGACTAGCGGCAGTGAGCAGTTCTTC	TRBV6-6	TRBD2	TRBJ2-1	-
CASRVRVYEQYF	TGTGCCAGCAGAGTACGAGTCTACGAGCAGTACTTC	TRBV6-6	-	TRBJ2-7	-
CASSGPNTEAFF	TGTGCCTCGTCGGGACCTAACACTGAAGCTTTCTTT	TRBV5-6	-	TRBJ1-1	-
CASSSQVRNTEAFF	TGTGCCAGCAGCTCACAGGTTCGGAACACTGAAGCTTTCTTT	TRBV2	-	TRBJ1-1	-
CASLQGGTEAFF	TGTGCCAGCTTACAGGGAGGGACTGAAGCTTTCTTT	TRBV25-1	-	TRBJ1-1	few
CASSSGTSGGYEQYF	TGTGCCAGCAGCTCCGGGACTAGCGGGGGCTACGAGCAGTACTTC	TRBV7-8	TRBD2	TRBJ2-7	-
CASSPTSGIYEQYF	TGTGCCAGCTCCCCCACCAGCGGGATTTACGAGCAGTACTTC	TRBV19	TRBD2	TRBJ2-7	-
CASSQDGGHEGKLFF	TGTGCCAGCAGCCAAGATGGGGGACACGAAGGAAAACTGTTTTTT	TRBV4-2	-	TRBJ1-4	few
CAWSYTGRETQYF	TGTGCCTGGAGTTATACAGGGCGGGAGACCCAGTACTTC	TRBV30	-	TRBJ2-5	-
CASSQEGTSGGHTDTQYF	TGCGCCAGCAGCCAAGAGGGGACTAGCGGGGGGCACACAGATACGCAGTATTTT	TRBV4-1	TRBD2	TRBJ2-3	few
CSYRELMNTEAFF	TGCAGCTACAGGGAGTTAATGAACACTGAAGCTTTCTTT	TRBV29-1	-	TRBJ1-1	once
CASSNRAFGEQYF	TGTGCCAGCAGCAACCGGGCTTTCGGGGAGCAGTACTTC	TRBV7-9	-	TRBJ2-5	-
CASRQRGNTGELFF	TGTGCCAGCAGACAAAGGGGAAACACCGGGGAGCTGTTTTTT	TRBV28	-	TRBJ2-2	-
CASSAGLTEAFF	TGTGCCAGCAGCGCCGGACTCACTGAAGCTTTCTTT	TRBV28	-	TRBJ1-1	-
CASSQEFRGTGDEKLFF	TGCGCCAGCAGCCAAGAATTTCGAGGGACAGGGGATGAAAAACTGTTTTTT	TRBV4-1	TRBD1	TRBJ1-4	few
CASSPVNGGEKLFF	TGTGCCAGCTCACCCGTCAATGGCGGGGAAAAACTGTTTTTT	TRBV18	-	TRBJ1-4	few
CAISGRASESTDTQYF	TGTGCCATCAGTGGTCGTGCGTCAGAAAGCACAGATACGCAGTATTTT	TRBV10-3	-	TRBJ2-3	-
CASSRPGQGSYEQYF	TGTGCCAGCAGTCGACCCGGACAGGGGAGCTACGAGCAGTACTTC	TRBV6-1	TRBD1	TRBJ2-7	-
CASGLGPGGIGGQPQHF	TGTGCTAGTGGTTTGGGGCCGGGGGGAATCGGCGGTCAGCCCCAGCATTTT	TRBV12-5	-	TRBJ1-5	-
CASSPQHDPMNTEAFF	TGTGCCAGTAGTCCGCAACACGATCCCATGAACACTGAAGCTTTCTTT	TRBV19	-	TRBJ1-1	-
CASSRGFSDTQYF	TGTGCCAGCAGTAGAGGGTTTTCAGATACGCAGTATTTT	TRBV6-1	-	TRBJ2-3	once
CASSFGPGDTEAFF	TGTGCCAGCAGTTTCGGACCTGGCGACACTGAAGCTTTCTTT	TRBV6-5	-	TRBJ1-1	-
CASSPPGVNEQFF	TGTGCCAGCTCACCCCCTGGGGTCAATGAGCAGTTCTTC	TRBV18	-	TRBJ2-1	-
CASSPKTGLAANEQFF	TGTGCCAGCTCACCGAAAACGGGACTAGCGGCCAATGAGCAGTTCTTC	TRBV18	TRBD2	TRBJ2-1	-
CASSDVGGVSEQFF	TGTGCCAGCAGTGACGTCGGGGGGGTCAGTGAGCAGTTCTTC	TRBV6-4	TRBD2	TRBJ2-1	-
CASSLGQGLTGELFF	TGTGCCAGCAGCTTAGGACAGGGACTCACCGGGGAGCTGTTTTTT	TRBV7-9	-	TRBJ2-2	-
CASSLDGGIYEQYF	TGTGCCAGCAGCTTAGATGGCGGGATCTACGAGCAGTACTTC	TRBV7-9	-	TRBJ2-7	few
CASSSTGDDQPQHF	TGTGCCAGCAGTTCTACAGGGGATGATCAGCCCCAGCATTTT	TRBV7-1	TRBD1	TRBJ1-5	once
CASRRTGYTGELFF	TGTGCCAGCAGACGGACGGGATACACCGGGGAGCTGTTTTTT	TRBV6-1	-	TRBJ2-2	few
CASSLGGGAVQYF	TGCGCCAGCAGCTTGGGAGGCGGGGCGGTGCAGTACTTC	TRBV5-1	-	TRBJ2-7	-
CASRSGGADTEAFF	TGTGCCAGCAGGTCAGGGGGCGCAGACACTGAAGCTTTCTTT	TRBV7-8	TRBD1	TRBJ1-1	few